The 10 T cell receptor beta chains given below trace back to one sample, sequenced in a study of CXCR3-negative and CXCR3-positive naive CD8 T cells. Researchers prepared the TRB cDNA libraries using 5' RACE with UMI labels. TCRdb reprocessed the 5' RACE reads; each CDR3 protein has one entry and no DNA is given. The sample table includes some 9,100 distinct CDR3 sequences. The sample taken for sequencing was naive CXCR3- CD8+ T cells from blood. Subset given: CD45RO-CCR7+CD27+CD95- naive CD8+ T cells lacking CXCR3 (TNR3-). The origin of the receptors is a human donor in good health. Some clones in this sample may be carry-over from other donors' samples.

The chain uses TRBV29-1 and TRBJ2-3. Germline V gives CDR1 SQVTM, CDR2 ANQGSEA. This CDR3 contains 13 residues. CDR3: CSVELENTDTQYF.

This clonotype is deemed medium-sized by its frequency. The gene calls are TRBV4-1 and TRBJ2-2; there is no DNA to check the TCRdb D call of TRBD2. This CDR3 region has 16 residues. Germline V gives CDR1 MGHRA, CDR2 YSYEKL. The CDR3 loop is CASSPGLDPNTGELFF.

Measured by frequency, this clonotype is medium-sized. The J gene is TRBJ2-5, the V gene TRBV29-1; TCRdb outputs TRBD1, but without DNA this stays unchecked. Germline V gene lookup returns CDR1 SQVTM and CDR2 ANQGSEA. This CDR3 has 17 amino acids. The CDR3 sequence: CSGHPGQGASFQETQYF.

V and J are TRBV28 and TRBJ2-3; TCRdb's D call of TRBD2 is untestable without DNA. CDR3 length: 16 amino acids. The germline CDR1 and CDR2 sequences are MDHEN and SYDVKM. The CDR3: CASSPLTSGSSDTQSF.

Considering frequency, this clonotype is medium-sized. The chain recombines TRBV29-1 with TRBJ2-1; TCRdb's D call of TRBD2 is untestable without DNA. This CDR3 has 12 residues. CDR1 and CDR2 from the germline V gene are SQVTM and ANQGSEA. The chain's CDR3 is CSAVAGGNEQFF.

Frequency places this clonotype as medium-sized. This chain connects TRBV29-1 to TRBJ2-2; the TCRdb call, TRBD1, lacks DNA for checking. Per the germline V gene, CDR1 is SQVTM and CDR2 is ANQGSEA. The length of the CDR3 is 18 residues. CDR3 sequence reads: CSVGSWVAGRPNTGELFF.

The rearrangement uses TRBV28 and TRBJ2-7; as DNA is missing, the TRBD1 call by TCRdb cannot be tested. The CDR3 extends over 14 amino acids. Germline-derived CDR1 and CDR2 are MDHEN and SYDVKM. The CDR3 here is CASRSGTGAYEQYF.

CDR3 amino acids: CSVELAGDYNEQFF. The chain employs TRBV29-1 and TRBJ2-1; checking the TCRdb D call of TRBD2 is not possible without DNA. Germline V gene lookup returns CDR1 SQVTM and CDR2 ANQGSEA. This CDR3 spans 14 amino acids.

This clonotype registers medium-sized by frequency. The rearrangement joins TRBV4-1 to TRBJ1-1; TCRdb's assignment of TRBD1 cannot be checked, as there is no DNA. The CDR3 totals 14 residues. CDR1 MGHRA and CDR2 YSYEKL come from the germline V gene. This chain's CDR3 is CASSRQGVNTEAFF.

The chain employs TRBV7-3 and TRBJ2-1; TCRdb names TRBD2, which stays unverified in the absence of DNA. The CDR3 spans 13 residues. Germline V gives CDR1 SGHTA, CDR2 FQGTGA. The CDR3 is CASSSGLANEQFF.